This T cell receptor beta chain was sequenced during a study of read filtering for tumor transcriptome and immune sequencing (dated by TCRdb to the early 2020s). A note on the overall study: Of the patients in the cohort, some 18 were male and 14 to 15 were female, and their mean age was 65.9 years, with a range of roughly 47 to 80. Under revised international staging, roughly 8 patients fell into R-ISS I, some 15 into R-ISS II and roughly 7 into R-ISS III. After DNase treatment, whole-transcriptome libraries were prepared with the TruSeq RNA Access Library Prep Kit. TCR-region mapped reads per sample ranged from about 4 to 10.27 million with IR-seq versus only about 75 to 1,400 with RNA-seq. Using the same bone marrow samples, the study ran both targeted immune repertoire sequencing and bulk whole-transcriptome sequencing and then compared the TCR repertoires from each method. One of the main goals was to work out a read-filtering strategy for immune repertoire data, in particular whether clonotypes backed by only a single read should be removed.

Comments on this clonotype: There is no known antigen for this receptor. No much larger clonotype is one base removed from it; base qualities were not supplied.

Starting from about 400 ng RNA, TCR libraries were constructed with the Immunoverse kit using molecular barcoded adaptors that cover the alpha/delta and beta/gamma chains. TCR library preparation was performed with the same RNA that was used for transcriptome sequencing. Sequencing of TCR libraries was carried out on an Illumina HiSeq 4000 with 2 x 150 cycles. The paper's processing steps were these. Using MiXCR, which included quality filtering and error correction, TCR reads were aligned to human V, D, J and C references and then assembled into CDR3 clonotypes. The tcR package in R was used to analyze clonotype counts and gene usage diversity. Raw mapping reads were checked after the RNA-seq reads had been mapped by STAR aligner version 2.5.3a onto the human GRCh37 genome. To test the effect of sequencing depth on detected clonotypes, IR-seq fastq files were randomly downsampled using Seqtk 1.3. TCRdb ran its own pipeline on the public reads, namely fastp trimming at Q25 and MiXCR clone calling, and kept in-frame beta chains. Records with the same CDR3 protein are collapsed into one entry carrying the most frequent genes and DNA. The authors' filters were not applied to this entry. This sample comprises around 130,000 distinct CDR3 sequences, 13% of them detected only once. The ten largest clones represent about 7.7% of the sample.

Each patient had bone marrow sampled at the time of active disease. Ficoll-Hypaque density gradient centrifugation was used to isolate bone marrow mononuclear cells. Myeloma plasma cells were removed and CD138-negative cells were obtained by negative selection following labeling with CD138 magnetic microbeads on a MACS separator. Flow cytometry on an Attune NxT with CD138 antibodies was used to check the purity of the isolated cells. TRIzol reagent was used to extract total RNA, which was then quantified with a NanoDrop spectrophotometer. Paired RNA-seq and IR-seq were performed on the CD138-negative bone marrow sample of each patient. General findings and caveats noted by the study authors: In IR-seq, approximately 82% of clonotypes but 3% to 4% of total reads were represented by single-read clonotypes, whereas in RNA-seq, 65% to 75% of clonotypes and around 40% of reads were represented by single-read clonotypes. Clonotypes were captured by IR-seq at much higher depth and more reliably than by RNA-seq, and smaller IR-seq throughput was sufficient for identification of most shared clonotypes. The sorted CD138-negative fraction was a mixed bone marrow immune population, not purified T cells. When single-read clonotypes were removed, the proportions of shared clonotypes in IR-seq and RNA-seq correlated more strongly.

The CDR3 has 13 amino acids, counting the end cysteine and phenylalanine. Just CDR3 DNA is preserved here, 39 bases in frame from base 1. V loses 1 base of germline sequence and J loses 1 base, and the interval between the two ends is 4 bases. CDR1 and CDR2, per the germline V gene, are LGHNT and FRNRAP. The sequence joins TRBV12-5 to TRBJ1-1, with no reliable assignment of the D segment. The source of this sequence is a donor older than 35 with multiple myeloma. Input material: a population of CD138-negative cells sorted from bone marrow. Taken with the paper, the label for cell subset or site translates to: bone marrow mononuclear cells depleted of CD138+ plasma/myeloma cells by negative magnetic selection. For the CDR3, the sequence is CASGLDQNTEAFF. In nucleotide form, the sequence is TGTGCTAGTGGTTTGGACCAGAACACTGAAGCTTTCTTT.